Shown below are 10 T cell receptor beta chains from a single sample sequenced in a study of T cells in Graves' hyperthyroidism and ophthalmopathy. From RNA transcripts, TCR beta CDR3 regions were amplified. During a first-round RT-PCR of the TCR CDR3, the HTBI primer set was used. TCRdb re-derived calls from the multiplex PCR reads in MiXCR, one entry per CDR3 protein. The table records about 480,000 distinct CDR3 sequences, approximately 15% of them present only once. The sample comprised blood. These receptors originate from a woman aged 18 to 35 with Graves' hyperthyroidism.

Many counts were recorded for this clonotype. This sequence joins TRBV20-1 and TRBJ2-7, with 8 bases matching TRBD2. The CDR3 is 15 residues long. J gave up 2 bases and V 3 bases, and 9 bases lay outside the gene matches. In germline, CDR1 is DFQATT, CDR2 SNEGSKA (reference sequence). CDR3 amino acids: CSARGPPGRAYEQYF. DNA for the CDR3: TGCAGTGCTAGGGGCCCCCCCGGGAGGGCCTACGAGCAGTACTTC.

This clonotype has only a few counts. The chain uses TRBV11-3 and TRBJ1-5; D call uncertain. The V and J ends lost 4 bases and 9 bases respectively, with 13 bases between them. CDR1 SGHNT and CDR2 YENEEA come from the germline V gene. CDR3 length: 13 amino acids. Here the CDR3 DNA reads TGTGCCAGCAGCTGCTCGGAGCTTCGGCCCCAGCATTTT. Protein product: CASSCSELRPQHF.

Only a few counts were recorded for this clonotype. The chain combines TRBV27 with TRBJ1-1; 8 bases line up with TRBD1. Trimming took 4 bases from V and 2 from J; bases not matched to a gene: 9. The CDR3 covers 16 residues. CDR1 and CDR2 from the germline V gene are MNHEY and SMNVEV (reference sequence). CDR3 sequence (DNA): TGTGCCAGCAGTTCCCTCGGACAGGGAGGAAACACTGAAGCTTTCTTT. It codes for CASSSLGQGGNTEAFF.

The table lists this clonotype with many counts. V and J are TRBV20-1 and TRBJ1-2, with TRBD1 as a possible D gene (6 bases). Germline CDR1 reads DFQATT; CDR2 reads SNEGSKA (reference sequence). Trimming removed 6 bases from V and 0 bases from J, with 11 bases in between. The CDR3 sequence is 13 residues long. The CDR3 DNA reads TGCAGTGCCCCGGACAGTGCTAACTATGGCTACACCTTC. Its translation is CSAPDSANYGYTF.

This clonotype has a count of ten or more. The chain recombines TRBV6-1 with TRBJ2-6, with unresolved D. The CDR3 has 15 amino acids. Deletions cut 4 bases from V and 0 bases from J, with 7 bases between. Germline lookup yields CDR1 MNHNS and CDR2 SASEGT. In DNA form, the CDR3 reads TGTGCCAGCAGTGCCCAGAGCTCTGGGGCCAACGTCCTGACTTTC. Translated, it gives CASSAQSSGANVLTF.

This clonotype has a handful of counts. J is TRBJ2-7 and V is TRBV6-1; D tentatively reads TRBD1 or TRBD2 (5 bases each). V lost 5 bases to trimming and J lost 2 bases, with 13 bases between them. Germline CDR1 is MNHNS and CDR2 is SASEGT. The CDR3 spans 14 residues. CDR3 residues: CASSTRDPAYEQYV. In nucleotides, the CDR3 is TGTGCCAGCAGTACCCGGGACCCAGCCTACGAGCAGTACGTC.

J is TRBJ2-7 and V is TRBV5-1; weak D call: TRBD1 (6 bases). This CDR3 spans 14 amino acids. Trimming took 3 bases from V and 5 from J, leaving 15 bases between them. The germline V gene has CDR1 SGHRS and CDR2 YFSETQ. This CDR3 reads CASSSSIRQDEQYF. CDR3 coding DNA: TGCGCCAGCAGCTCCTCTATAAGACAGGACGAGCAGTACTTC.

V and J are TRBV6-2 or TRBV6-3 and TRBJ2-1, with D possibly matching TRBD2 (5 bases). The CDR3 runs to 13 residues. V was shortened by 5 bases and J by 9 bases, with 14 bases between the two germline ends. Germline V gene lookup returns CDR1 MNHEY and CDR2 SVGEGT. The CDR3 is CASSTGASTEQFF. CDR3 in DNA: TGTGCCAGCAGTACGGGTGCTAGCACTGAGCAGTTCTTC.

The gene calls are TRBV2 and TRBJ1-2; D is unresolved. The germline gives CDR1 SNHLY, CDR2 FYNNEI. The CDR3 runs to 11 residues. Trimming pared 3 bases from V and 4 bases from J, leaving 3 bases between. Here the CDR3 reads CASSEAYGYTF. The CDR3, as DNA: TGTGCCAGCAGTGAGGCCTATGGCTACACCTTC.

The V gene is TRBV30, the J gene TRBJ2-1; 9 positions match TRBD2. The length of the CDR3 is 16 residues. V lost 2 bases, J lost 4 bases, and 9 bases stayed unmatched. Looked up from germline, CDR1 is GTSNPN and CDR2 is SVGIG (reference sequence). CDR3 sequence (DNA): TGTGCCTGGAGTCGCTGGGGTAGCGGGAGTTACAATGAGCAGTTCTTC. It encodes CAWSRWGSGSYNEQFF.